This T cell receptor beta chain derives from a study of blood T cell repertoires in COVID-19. Study details: T cells, B-cell-depleted T cells, or PBMCs provided the cDNA or gDNA that served as material.

The CDR3 totals 15 residues. V lost 5 bases and J 2 bases, leaving 15 bases between the germline ends. The table came from immunoSEQ multiplex PCR; TCRdb's copy has only in-frame clones and leaves some out. The sample holds tens of thousands of clones, around 81% seen once. The sequencing sample was made of peripheral blood. The V call is TRBV5-3, the J call TRBJ2-3; D is perhaps TRBD1 (8 bases). TRBV5-3 is annotated as an ORF whose role is uncertain. This TCR came from a man older than 75 with acute or convalescent COVID-19. The CDR3 sequence: CARSSTGDYTDTQYF. Here the CDR3 DNA reads TGTGCCAGAAGTTCGACAGGGGACTACACAGATACGCAGTATTTT.